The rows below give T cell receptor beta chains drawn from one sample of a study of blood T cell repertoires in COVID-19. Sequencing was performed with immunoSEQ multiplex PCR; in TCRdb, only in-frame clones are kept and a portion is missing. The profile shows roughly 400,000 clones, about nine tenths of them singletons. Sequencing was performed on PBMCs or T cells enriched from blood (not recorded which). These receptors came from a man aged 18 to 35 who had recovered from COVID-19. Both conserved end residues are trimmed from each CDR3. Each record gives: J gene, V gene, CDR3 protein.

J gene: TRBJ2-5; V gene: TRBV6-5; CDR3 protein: ASRPVVGREETQY
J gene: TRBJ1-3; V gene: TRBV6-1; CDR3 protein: ASSERVGNTIY
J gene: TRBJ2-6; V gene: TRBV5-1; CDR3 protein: ASSLASGHGFSGANVLT
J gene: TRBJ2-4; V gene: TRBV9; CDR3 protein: ASSVDRQGIQY
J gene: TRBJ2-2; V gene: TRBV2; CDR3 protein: ASSEIERGPGELF
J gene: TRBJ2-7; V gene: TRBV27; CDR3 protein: ASSFAPTGDEQY
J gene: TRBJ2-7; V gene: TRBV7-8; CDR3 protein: ASSARTSGSYEQY
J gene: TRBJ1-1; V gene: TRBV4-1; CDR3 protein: ASSPNQGNTEAF
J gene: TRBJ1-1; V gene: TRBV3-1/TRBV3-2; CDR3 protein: ASSHRPGQGVTEAF
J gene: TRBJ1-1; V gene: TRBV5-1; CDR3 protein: ASSLRQGKNTEAF
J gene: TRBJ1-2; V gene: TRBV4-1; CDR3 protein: ASSQDQGARGYT
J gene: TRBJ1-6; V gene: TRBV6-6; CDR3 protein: ASSPGQGWDYNSPLH
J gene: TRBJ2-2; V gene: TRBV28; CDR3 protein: ASEGVTGELF
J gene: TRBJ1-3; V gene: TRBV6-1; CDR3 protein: ASSEVLGTGISGNTIY
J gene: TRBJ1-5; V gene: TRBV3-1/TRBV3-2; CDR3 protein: ASSQGFGVSNQPQH
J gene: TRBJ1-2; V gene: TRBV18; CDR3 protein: ASSSSGTGGGGYT
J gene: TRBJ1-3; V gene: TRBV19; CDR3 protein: ATGPGNTIY
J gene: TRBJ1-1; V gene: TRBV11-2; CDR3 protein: ASSMGTGGGTEAF
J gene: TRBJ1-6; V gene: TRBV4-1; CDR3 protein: ASSQVGKGNSPLH
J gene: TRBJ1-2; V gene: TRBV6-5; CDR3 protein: ASSYSRVGYGYT
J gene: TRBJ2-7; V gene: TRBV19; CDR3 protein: ASSPSGGLALYEQY
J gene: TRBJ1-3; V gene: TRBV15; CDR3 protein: ATSSSWDSSGNTIY
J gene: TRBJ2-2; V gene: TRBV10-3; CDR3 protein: AITPHSGRTTGELF
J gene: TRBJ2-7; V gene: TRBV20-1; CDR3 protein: SASPTSGSGHEQY
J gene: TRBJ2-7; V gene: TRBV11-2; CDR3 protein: ASRYTGSGEQY
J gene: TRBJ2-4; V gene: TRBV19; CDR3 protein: ASSIERGIQY
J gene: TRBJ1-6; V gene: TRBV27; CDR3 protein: ASTAGSFPLH
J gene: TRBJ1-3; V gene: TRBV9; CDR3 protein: ASSEDRGSTIY
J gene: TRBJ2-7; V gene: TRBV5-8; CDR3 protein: ASSWPGQGVHEQY
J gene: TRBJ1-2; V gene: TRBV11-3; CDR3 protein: ASSFTPTGPGYT
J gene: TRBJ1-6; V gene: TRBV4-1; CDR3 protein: ASSQDGGGILSPLH
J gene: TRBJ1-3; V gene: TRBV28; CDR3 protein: ASSQAEGSGNTIY
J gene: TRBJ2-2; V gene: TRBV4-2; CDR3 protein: ASSQAIAGAANTGELF
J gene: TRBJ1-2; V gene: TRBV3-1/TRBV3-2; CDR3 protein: ASSQGPVPSYGYT
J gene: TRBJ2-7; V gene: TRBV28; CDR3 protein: ASSSTSRDRGRRGEQY
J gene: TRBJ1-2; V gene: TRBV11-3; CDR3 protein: ASSYRGQGTYGYT
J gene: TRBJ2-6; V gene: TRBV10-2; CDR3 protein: ASKGPGFYSGANVLT
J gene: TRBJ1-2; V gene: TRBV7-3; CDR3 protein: ASSEDRVKMENYGYT
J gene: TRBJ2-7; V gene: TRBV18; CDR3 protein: ASSQLAQKGYEQY
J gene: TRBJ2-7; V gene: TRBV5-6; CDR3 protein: ASSLAVVTSYEQY
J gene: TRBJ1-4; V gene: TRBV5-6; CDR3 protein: ASSDGSGGYEKLF
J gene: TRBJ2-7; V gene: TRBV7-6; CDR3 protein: ASSLGQGSREQY
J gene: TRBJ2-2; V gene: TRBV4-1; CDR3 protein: ASSQASLAGDTKGGTGELF
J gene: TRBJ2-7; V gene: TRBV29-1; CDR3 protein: SVMSSLYEQY
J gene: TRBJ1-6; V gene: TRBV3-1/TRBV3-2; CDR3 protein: ASSPGQGNSPLH
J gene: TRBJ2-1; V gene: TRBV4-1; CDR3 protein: ASSQDVAGGYNEQF
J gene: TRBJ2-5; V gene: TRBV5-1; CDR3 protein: ASSAGTGRETQY
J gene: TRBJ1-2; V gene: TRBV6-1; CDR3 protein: ASTEGVSHYGYT
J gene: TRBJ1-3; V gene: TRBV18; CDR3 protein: ASESNSGNTIY
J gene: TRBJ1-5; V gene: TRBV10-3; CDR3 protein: AISESYLQGPNQPQH
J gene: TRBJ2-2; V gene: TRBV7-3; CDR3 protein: ASSLRQGRTGELF
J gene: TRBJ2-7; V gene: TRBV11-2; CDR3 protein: ASSLVTGKTYEQY
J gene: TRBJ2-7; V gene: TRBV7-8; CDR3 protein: ASSLFAGQYYEQY
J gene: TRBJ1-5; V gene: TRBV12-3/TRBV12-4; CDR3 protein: ASSRNRNQPQH
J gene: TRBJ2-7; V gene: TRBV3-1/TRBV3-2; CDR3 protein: ASSLTWGGSEQY
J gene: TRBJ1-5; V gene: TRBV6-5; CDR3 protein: ASRGGWNQPQH